The T cell receptor beta chain described here comes from a study of PD-1 blockade in mismatch repair-deficient tumors. Across the whole study: Patients had eleven to twelve mismatch repair-deficient cancer types, all previously treated and progressing.

Details on this clone: Its specificity is unknown.

Profiling relied on immunoSEQ multiplex PCR, and the TCRdb table lists in-frame clones only, not all of them. The sample lists approximately 15,000 clones, about four fifths occurring once. V lost 1 base and J 8 bases, leaving 16 bases between the germline ends. The germline CDR1 and CDR2 sequences are SGHTA and FQGNSA. This CDR3 is 15 amino acids long. Time point here: approximately nine-day in vitro stimulation with candidate neoantigen peptide 5. The sample consisted of cells cultured in vitro, taken from a patient treated with pembrolizumab. The source of this sequence is an adult with mismatch repair-deficient cancer. The chain links TRBV7-2 to TRBJ2-3; D gene unclear. CDR3 residues: CASSLDSSGSGTQYF. CDR3 in DNA: TGTGCCAGCAGCTTAGACTCCTCGGGCTCTGGTACGCAGTATTTT. Complete variable domain (other parts from reference TRBV7-2 and TRBJ2-3): GAGVSQSPSNKVTEKGKDVELRCDPISGHTALYWYRQSLGQGLEFLIYFQGNSAPDKSGLPSDRFSAERTGGSVSTLTIQRTQQEDSAVYLCASSLDSSGSGTQYFGPGTRLTVL.